This T cell receptor beta chain appears in the sequencing data of a study of shared clonotypes between healthy human individuals. Study overall: Aged 18 to 49, the donors were a couple of women and three men.

The study ran the assay at deep level. Data came from immunoSEQ multiplex PCR; TCRdb stores just in-frame clones and leaves some out. Among millions of clones listed, roughly 94% were seen once. Naive CD8 isolation took CD45RO-negative cells positively selected for CCR7 and excluded terminally differentiated effector memory CD45RA+ cells. Per the germline V gene, CDR1 is SNHLY and CDR2 is FYNNEI. The V gene lost 8 bases and the J gene lost 4 bases, with 17 bases spanning the gap. The CDR3 sequence is 14 residues long. What was sequenced was naive CD8+ T cells sorted from blood. J is TRBJ1-2 and V is TRBV2; D is ambiguous. The origin of this receptor is a man between 18 and 35 years old in good health. The CDR3 region is CASEVGEASYGYTF. The CDR3, as DNA: TGTGCCAGCGAGGTTGGGGAGGCGAGCTATGGCTACACCTTC.